The 22 T cell receptor beta chains presented below share a single source sample, sequenced in a study of metastatic and nonmetastatic thyroid tumors. The entire patient cohort was treatment-naive prior to thyroid surgery. MiXCR reprocessed the PCR reads for TCRdb. The sample carries fewer than 40,000 clones, under 20% recorded once. The material sequenced was tumor tissue. The source is a female donor with papillary thyroid cancer or a benign thyroid nodule (not recorded which). Some clones in this sample may be carry-over from other donors' samples.

This clone was recorded a few times. A much larger clone lies one base from this, so it may be a read error. The rearrangement joins TRBV20-1 to TRBJ1-1, with D possibly matching TRBD1 (5 bases). The CDR3 loop spans 13 amino acids. Germline V CDR1 and CDR2: DFQATT, SNEGSKA (reference sequence). Here the CDR3 reads CSSRPWGGTEAFF. CDR3 bases: TGCAGTTCTAGACCCTGGGGGGGCACTGAAGCTTTCTTT.

This clone has a count of ten or more. The CDR3, as DNA: TGCAGTGTAGGGCAGGGATTCGGTTCACCCCTCCACTTT. It encodes CSVGQGFGSPLHF. This chain links TRBV20-1 with TRBJ1-6, with a possible D match to TRBD1 (5 bases). CDR3 size: 13 residues. V was pared by 7 bases and J by 9 bases, with 16 bases between. Germline V CDR1 and CDR2: DFQATT, SNEGSKA (reference sequence).

This clone was detected ten times or more. The J gene is TRBJ2-7, the V gene TRBV7-2; no firm D call. Germline V gene data show CDR1 as SGHTA and CDR2 as FQGNSA. The CDR3 is made up of 14 amino acids. V lost 1 base to trimming and J lost 0 bases, with 7 bases between them. CDR3 DNA sequence: TGTGCCAGCAGCTTAGGACACTCCTCCTACGAGCAGTACTTC. Residues: CASSLGHSSYEQYF. The full variable domain, in which reference TRBV7-2 and TRBJ2-7 provide the parts outside the CDR3, is GAGVSQSPSNKVTEKGKDVELRCDPISGHTALYWYRQSLGQGLEFLIYFQGNSAPDKSGLPSDRFSAERTGGSVSTLTIQRTQQEDSAVYLCASSLGHSSYEQYFGPGTRLTVT.

This clone was seen many times. The rearrangement joins TRBV5-6 to TRBJ2-1, with 14 positions matching TRBD2. CDR3 length: 16 residues. From germline, CDR1 is SGHDT and CDR2 YYEEEE. The V gene end was trimmed by 4 bases and the J gene end by 5 bases; junction bases not matched to a gene: 5. This chain's CDR3 is CASSPGTSGSHNEQFF. Written as DNA, the CDR3 is TGTGCCAGCAGCCCCGGGACTAGCGGGAGCCACAATGAGCAGTTCTTC.

This clone was picked up many times. The rearrangement joins TRBV7-9 to TRBJ2-3; D is perhaps TRBD2 (5 bases). The CDR3 runs 12 residues. CDR1 SEHNR and CDR2 FQNEAQ come from the germline V gene (reference sequence). V was trimmed by 8 bases and J by 6 bases, leaving 12 bases between them. The CDR3 sequence is CASEGIQDTQYF. The CDR3 DNA sequence: TGTGCCAGCGAGGGTATCCAGGATACGCAGTATTTT.

This chain joins TRBV5-1 and TRBJ1-2; D is possibly TRBD1 (6 bases). The CDR3 loop spans 12 amino acids. Trimming shortened V by 4 bases and J by 8 bases, and 12 bases separated the two germline ends. In germline, CDR1 is SGHRS, CDR2 YFSETQ. This CDR3 reads CASSPGGHGYTF. The DNA of the CDR3 is TGCGCCAGCAGCCCCGGGGGGCACGGCTACACCTTC.

This clone came up many times. The chain links TRBV6-1 to TRBJ1-5; 7 nucleotides align to TRBD1. There are 14 residues in the CDR3. Germline V lookup: CDR1 MNHNS, CDR2 SASEGT. After removal of 3 bases from V and 7 bases from J, the junction contained 6 bases not matched to a gene. The CDR3 spells CASSERQGGQPQHF. DNA of the CDR3: TGTGCCAGCAGTGAGCGACAGGGTGGGCAGCCCCAGCATTTT.

In its sample, this clone was seen a few times. The J gene is TRBJ2-7, the V gene TRBV10-1; D tentatively fits TRBD1 or TRBD2 (5 bases each). V lost 5 bases and J lost 4, with 18 bases in between. Germline assignment: CDR1 WNHNN and CDR2 SYGVQD (reference sequence). The CDR3 totals 15 residues. CDR3 sequence: CASSKRDGERYEQYF. The CDR3 DNA is TGCGCCAGCAGTAAGAGGGACGGTGAGAGATACGAGCAGTACTTC.

This clone has a count of ten or more. The J gene is TRBJ1-1, the V gene TRBV7-2; D gene ambiguous. Trimming left V 0 bases short and J 5 bases short, with 16 bases between. The CDR3 length is 16 residues. CDR1 is SGHTA, CDR2 FQGNSA, per germline. This CDR3 is CASSLAYWEGLTEAFF. As DNA, the CDR3 is TGTGCCAGCAGCTTAGCGTATTGGGAAGGTCTGACTGAAGCTTTCTTT.

This clone is medium-sized by share. The chain carries TRBV27 and TRBJ2-7; no clear D. This CDR3 is built from 15 residues. Trimming took 5 bases from V and 6 from J, leaving 20 bases between them. The germline CDR1 and CDR2 sequences are MNHEY and SMNVEV (reference sequence). The chain's CDR3 is CASSRPQYGSGEQYF. The CDR3 nucleotides are TGTGCCAGCAGTCGCCCACAGTACGGCTCCGGCGAGCAGTACTTC.

This clone was found many times. The chain links TRBV5-8 to TRBJ2-5; 10 bases match TRBD2. This CDR3 is built from 16 residues. Germline CDR1 is SGHTS and CDR2 is YDEGEE. The V segment lost 2 bases and the J segment 1 base; nucleotides outside the gene matches: 5. CDR3 nucleotide sequence: TGTGCCAGCAGCTTTGGGACTAGCGTTCCCCAAGAGACCCAGTACTTC. This translates into CASSFGTSVPQETQYF.

This clone occurred many times. The rearrangement uses TRBV11-2 and TRBJ2-7, with TRBD2 matching 10 bases. The CDR3 sequence is 16 residues long. Losses at the gene ends were 5 bases for V and 2 bases for J; bases not matched to a gene: 9. Germline V gene sequence: CDR1 SGHAT, CDR2 FQNNGV. The CDR3, as DNA: TGTGCCAGCAGCAGAACGGGACTAGCGTCCACCTACGAGCAGTACTTC. Translating it yields CASSRTGLASTYEQYF. Combining the CDR3 with reference TRBV11-2 and TRBJ2-7 gives the whole variable domain EAGVAQSPRYKIIEKRQSVAFWCNPISGHATLYWYQQILGQGPKLLIQFQNNGVVDDSQLPKDRFSAERLKGVDSTLKIQPAKLEDSAVYLCASSRTGLASTYEQYFGPGTRLTVT.

This clone was seen a handful of times. This chain joins TRBV6-1 and TRBJ1-2, with D uncertain. The germline V gene has CDR1 MNHNS and CDR2 SASEGT. This CDR3 is 12 amino acids long. V lost 1 base to trimming and J lost 5 bases, with 5 bases between them. CDR3 sequence: CASSEGQYGYTF. The CDR3 DNA is TGTGCCAGCAGTGAAGGGCAGTATGGCTACACCTTC.

This clone was counted at least ten times. This sequence joins TRBV15 and TRBJ2-2; the match to TRBD2 covers 9 bases. Germline V gives CDR1 LNHNV, CDR2 YYDKDF (reference sequence). V lost 3 bases and J lost 2; bases outside the gene matches: 1. The CDR3 is made up of 15 amino acids. The CDR3 sequence: CATSRTSGNTGELFF. Written as DNA, the CDR3 is TGTGCCACCAGCAGGACTAGCGGCAACACCGGGGAGCTGTTTTTT. Based on the CDR3 plus reference TRBV15 and TRBJ2-2, the full variable domain is DAMVIQNPRYQVTQFGKPVTLSCSQTLNHNVMYWYQQKSSQAPKLLFHYYDKDFNNEADTPDNFQSRRPNTSFCFLDIRSPGLGDTAMYLCATSRTSGNTGELFFGEGSRLTVL.

Concerning this clone itself: A much larger clone sits a single nucleotide away, making a read error possible. Here the CDR3 DNA reads TGTACCAGCAGCCAAGATTTAGGGACCTATGGCTACACCTTC. Encoded protein: CTSSQDLGTYGYTF. This chain joins TRBV3-1 and TRBJ1-2, with D possibly being TRBD1 (5 bases). The CDR3 is 14 residues long. Germline V CDR1 and CDR2: LGHDT, YNNKEL (reference sequence).

This clone came up many times. At one boundary the junction diverges from the germline segment, which might be a read error. V and J are TRBV7-7 and TRBJ2-2, with 7 bases identical to TRBD1. Germline V lookup: CDR1 SSHAT, CDR2 FNYEAQ (reference sequence). The CDR3 has 14 amino acids. The CDR3 DNA sequence: TGTGCTAGCAGCGTCGACAGGGAAATCGGGGAGCTGTTTTTT. Amino acids: CASSVDREIGELFF.

Note on this clone: Mismatch with germline at one junction end may stem from a read error. The identical CDR3 is also encoded by other nucleotide sequences in the sample. The chain couples TRBV2 to TRBJ1-1, with D possibly matching TRBD1 (6 bases). The CDR3 extends over 15 amino acids. Germline assignment: CDR1 SNHLY and CDR2 FYNNEI. The CDR3 reads CASTEQGAGDTEAFF. The CDR3 DNA sequence: TGTGCCAGCACTGAACAGGGTGCAGGGGACACTGAAGCATTCTTT.

This clone has a count of ten or more. The V call is TRBV20-1, the J call TRBJ2-7; D call uncertain. CDR3 length equals 13 residues. V lost 6 bases, J lost 3 bases, and 15 bases lay in between. Germline V gives CDR1 DFQATT, CDR2 SNEGSKA (reference sequence). CDR3 sequence (DNA): TGCAGTGCCCTAACTGGATTTGACTACGAGCAGTACTTC. The encoded protein is CSALTGFDYEQYF.

This clone was counted at least ten times. The chain is built from TRBV7-2 and TRBJ2-1, with D perhaps matching TRBD2 (6 bases). The V end was cut by 0 bases, the J end by 7 bases, with 7 bases between. The CDR3 length is 13 residues. From germline, CDR1 is SGHTA and CDR2 FQGNSA. The CDR3 region has the DNA TGTGCCAGCAGCTTAGCAGGGAGGAATGAGCAGTTCTTC. Protein sequence: CASSLAGRNEQFF. Drawing the rest from reference TRBV7-2 and TRBJ2-1, the complete variable domain is GAGVSQSPSNKVTEKGKDVELRCDPISGHTALYWYRQSLGQGLEFLIYFQGNSAPDKSGLPSDRFSAERTGGSVSTLTIQRTQQEDSAVYLCASSLAGRNEQFFGPGTRLTVL.

This clone occurred a few times. The rearrangement links TRBV4-1 to TRBJ2-7; D not certain. Trimming took 2 bases from V and 4 from J, leaving 9 bases between them. This CDR3 contains 13 residues. The V gene's germline CDR1 is MGHRA and CDR2 YSYEKL. CDR3 sequence (DNA): TGCGCCAGCAGCCAAACGCAGTCGTACGAGCAGTACTTC. It yields the protein CASSQTQSYEQYF.

This clone was observed at least ten times. The chain carries TRBV5-1 and TRBJ2-2; the match to TRBD2 covers 9 bases. The germline CDR1 and CDR2 sequences are SGHRS and YFSETQ. After removal of 4 bases from V and 6 bases from J, the junction contained 7 bases not matched to a gene. The length of the CDR3 is 15 residues. The DNA for the CDR3 is TGCGCCAGCAGCCCTAGCGGGGTAGTGGCCGGGGAGCTGTTTTTT. Its protein product is CASSPSGVVAGELFF.

This clone has only a few counts. This may stem from a read error, because a much larger clone lies one nucleotide away. The V and J genes are TRBV20-1 and TRBJ2-1; no firm D call. The CDR3 has 12 amino acids. CDR1 is DFQATT and CDR2 is SNEGSKA in the germline V gene (reference sequence). CDR3 region: CGASPFHNEQFF. CDR3 bases: TGCGGTGCTAGTCCCTTCCACAATGAGCAGTTCTTC.